The present entry profiles one T cell receptor beta chain with its context. Germline V CDR1 and CDR2: SQVTM, ANQGSEA. The length of the CDR3 is 14 residues. V shed 4 bases, J shed 8 bases, and the junction held 11 bases outside the gene matches. This entry is derived from a study of Graves' ophthalmopathy and Graves' hyperthyroidism. RNA transcripts yielded amplified TCR beta CDR3 regions. Scientists carried out first-round RT-PCR using HTBI primers and then a second-round multiplex PCR. TCRdb processed the multiplex PCR reads anew with MiXCR; each CDR3 protein has one entry. The data hold over a million distinct CDR3 sequences, with less than 45% observed a single time. Each diagnosis was determined on the basis of clinical symptoms, serum thyroxine, TRAb, thyroid ultrasound and orbital computed tomography.

This sequence joins TRBV29-1 and TRBJ1-5; 7 nucleotides match TRBD1. The sample comprised peripheral blood or thyroid tissue (not recorded which). The receptor comes from an adult man with Graves' hyperthyroidism. In DNA, the CDR3 is TGCAGCGTTGCGACCGGGACAGCCCTAGAGCCCCAGCATTTT. It specifies CSVATGTALEPQHF.